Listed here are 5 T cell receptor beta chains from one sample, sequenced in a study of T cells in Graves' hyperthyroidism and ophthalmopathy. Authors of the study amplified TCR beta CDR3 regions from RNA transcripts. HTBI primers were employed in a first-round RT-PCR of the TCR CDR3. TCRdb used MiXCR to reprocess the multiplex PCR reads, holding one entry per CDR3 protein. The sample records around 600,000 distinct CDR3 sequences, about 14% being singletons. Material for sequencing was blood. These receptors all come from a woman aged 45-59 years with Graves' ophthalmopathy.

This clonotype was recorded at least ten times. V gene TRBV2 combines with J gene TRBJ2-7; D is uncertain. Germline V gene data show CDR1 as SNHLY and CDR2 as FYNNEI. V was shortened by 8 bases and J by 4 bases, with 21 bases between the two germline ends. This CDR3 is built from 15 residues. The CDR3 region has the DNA TGTGCCAGCGGTCCACAAGGCCCAGGCTATTACGAGCAGTACTTC. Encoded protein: CASGPQGPGYYEQYF.

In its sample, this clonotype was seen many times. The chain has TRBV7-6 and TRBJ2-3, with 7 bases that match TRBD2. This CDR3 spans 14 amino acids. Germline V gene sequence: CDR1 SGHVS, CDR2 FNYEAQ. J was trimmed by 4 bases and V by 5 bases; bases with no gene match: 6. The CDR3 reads CASSPDAGADTQYF. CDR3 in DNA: TGTGCCAGCAGCCCCGACGCGGGGGCAGATACGCAGTATTTT.

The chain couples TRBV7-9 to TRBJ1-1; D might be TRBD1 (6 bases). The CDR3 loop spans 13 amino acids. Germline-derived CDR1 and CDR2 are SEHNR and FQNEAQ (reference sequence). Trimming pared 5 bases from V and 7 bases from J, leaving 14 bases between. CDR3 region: CASSPGTYNEAFF. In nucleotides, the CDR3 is TGTGCCAGCAGCCCGGGGACATATAATGAAGCTTTCTTT.

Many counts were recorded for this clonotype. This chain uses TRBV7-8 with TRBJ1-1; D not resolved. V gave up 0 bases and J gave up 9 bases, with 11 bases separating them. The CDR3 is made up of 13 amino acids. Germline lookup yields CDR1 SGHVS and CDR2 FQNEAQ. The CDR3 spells CASSLAAGQKAFF. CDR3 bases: TGTGCCAGCAGCTTAGCTGCCGGTCAGAAAGCTTTCTTT.

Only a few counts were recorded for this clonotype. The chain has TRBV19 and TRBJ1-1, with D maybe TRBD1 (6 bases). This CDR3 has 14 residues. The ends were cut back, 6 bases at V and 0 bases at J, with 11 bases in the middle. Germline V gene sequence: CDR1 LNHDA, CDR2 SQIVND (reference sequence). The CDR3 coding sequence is TGTGCCAGTAGCGCCGGGACATTGAACACTGAAGCTTTCTTT. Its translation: CASSAGTLNTEAFF.